The 8 T cell receptor beta chains in this list originate from one sample, sequenced in a study of T cells in Graves' hyperthyroidism and ophthalmopathy. Researchers amplified the TCR beta CDR3 regions from RNA transcripts. The TCR CDR3 first-round RT-PCR relied on the HTBI primer set. TCRdb reanalysed the multiplex PCR reads using MiXCR and keeps one entry per CDR3 protein. The sample has 490,000 or so distinct CDR3 sequences, 46% seen once. Sequencing was carried out using peripheral blood or thyroid tissue (not recorded which). These receptors came from an adult woman with Graves' disease, either hyperthyroidism or ophthalmopathy (not recorded which).

The chain employs TRBV11-2 and TRBJ2-2, with a weak D call TRBD1 (6 bases). Germline V gene data show CDR1 as SGHAT and CDR2 as FQNNGV. The length of the CDR3 is 15 residues. Deletions cut 4 bases from V and 1 base from J, with 10 bases between. CDR3 sequence (DNA): TGTGCCAGCAGCTCCCTACAGGGGAACACCGGGGAGCTGTTTTTT. Encoded protein: CASSSLQGNTGELFF.

This clonotype has more than one count but fewer than ten. The rearrangement uses TRBV30 and TRBJ2-5; no firm D call. V lost 3 bases and J 3 bases, leaving 11 bases between the germline ends. This CDR3 contains 13 residues. Germline V gives CDR1 GTSNPN, CDR2 SVGIG (reference sequence). CDR3 residues: CAWRWGFEETQYF. CDR3 in DNA: TGTGCCTGGAGGTGGGGTTTTGAAGAGACCCAGTACTTC.

This clonotype was seen once. DNA for the CDR3: TGCAGTGCTAGGTGGACAGGGGCTAGGGATTCACCCCTCCACTTT. It yields the protein CSARWTGARDSPLHF. The rearrangement links TRBV20-1 to TRBJ1-6; 9 bases fit TRBD1. From germline, CDR1 is DFQATT and CDR2 SNEGSKA (reference sequence). This CDR3 region has 15 residues. The V gene end was trimmed by 3 bases and the J gene end by 8 bases; junction bases not matched to a gene: 8.

The rearrangement joins TRBV20-1 to TRBJ1-5, with D perhaps TRBD1 (5 bases). The germline V gene has CDR1 DFQATT and CDR2 SNEGSKA (reference sequence). CDR3 size: 17 residues. Trimming stripped 3 bases from V and 6 bases from J, with 24 bases between. This CDR3 reads CSASVGRAWSGGQPQHF. The CDR3 DNA reads TGCAGTGCTAGCGTTGGCAGGGCATGGTCGGGTGGTCAGCCCCAGCATTTT.

This chain links TRBV4-1 with TRBJ2-2; the D is unclear. Germline CDR1 reads MGHRA; CDR2 reads YSYEKL. This CDR3 comprises 15 residues. V was shortened by 1 base and J by 3 bases, with 9 bases between the two germline ends. CDR3: CASSQGYYYTGELFF. The CDR3, as DNA: TGCGCCAGCAGCCAAGGGTACTACTACACCGGGGAGCTGTTTTTT.

For the CDR3, the DNA is TGTGCCATCCAAGCGGGATCATCCAATGAGCAGTTCTTC. Translated, it gives CAIQAGSSNEQFF. The rearrangement joins TRBV10-3 to TRBJ2-1, with TRBD2 identical over 7 bases. Trimming at V came to 8 bases and at J to 6 bases, leaving 7 bases not matched to a gene. Germline V gene lookup returns CDR1 ENHRY and CDR2 SYGVKD. CDR3 length: 13 amino acids.

The rearrangement joins TRBV4-1 to TRBJ1-4, with D hard to call. Germline lookup yields CDR1 MGHRA and CDR2 YSYEKL. This CDR3 has 16 residues. Trimming took off 0 bases at V and 8 bases at J, with 16 bases between the two ends. The CDR3 is CASSQEMGVSREKLFF. In DNA, the CDR3 is TGCGCCAGCAGCCAAGAGATGGGCGTTTCTCGGGAAAAACTGTTTTTT.

About this clonotype itself: Given a much more abundant clone one base away, this may be a read error. The chain has TRBV30 and TRBJ1-1, with D unresolved. Germline V gene sequence: CDR1 GTSNPN, CDR2 SVGIG (reference sequence). CDR3 size: 13 residues. CDR3 protein: CARSRGPNTEAFF. CDR3 coding DNA: TGTGCCCGGAGTCGAGGGCCCAACACTGAAGCTTTCTTT.